These 3 T cell receptor beta chains were sequenced from one sample in a study of blood T cell repertoires in COVID-19 (dated by TCRdb to about 2020). Preparation of the library involved the immunoSEQ multiplex PCR assay. As stored in TCRdb, this immuneACCESS dataset retains in-frame rearrangements with V and J assigned. A fraction of the clones does not appear; measured against another copy, unresolved V genes explain less than half of the discrepancy, and the remainder lacks a known reason. This sample lists tens of thousands of clones; 87% were detected once. The ten largest clones represent more than 6% of the sample. Sequencing input: peripheral blood. Receptors were obtained from a woman between 55 and 75 years old with COVID-19, enrolled during active disease.

This chain connects TRBV7-2 to TRBJ1-1, with a weak D call TRBD1 (5 bases). This CDR3 is built from 15 residues. Germline V lookup: CDR1 SGHTA, CDR2 FQGNSA. Trimming took off 2 bases at V and 1 base at J, with 11 bases between the two ends. CDR3 sequence: CASSLSGAPNTEAFF. The CDR3 nucleotides are TGTGCCAGCAGCTTAAGCGGGGCCCCGAACACTGAAGCTTTCTTT.

The rearrangement links TRBV11-3 to TRBJ2-7; 8 bases agree with TRBD1. This CDR3 has 14 amino acids. V lost 5 bases, J lost 4 bases, and 7 bases stayed unmatched. Germline V gene lookup returns CDR1 SGHNT and CDR2 YENEEA. The CDR3 is CASSPRTGRYEQYF. CDR3 bases: TGTGCCAGCAGCCCCCGGACAGGGCGGTACGAGCAGTACTTC.

J is TRBJ1-4 and V is TRBV2; no clear D. The CDR3 has 14 residues. The V end was cut by 4 bases, the J end by 6 bases, with 12 bases between. The germline V gene has CDR1 SNHLY and CDR2 FYNNEI. The CDR3 DNA follows: TGTGCCAGCAGTGCAAGAGTTACTCATGAAAAACTGTTTTTT. Amino acid sequence: CASSARVTHEKLFF.